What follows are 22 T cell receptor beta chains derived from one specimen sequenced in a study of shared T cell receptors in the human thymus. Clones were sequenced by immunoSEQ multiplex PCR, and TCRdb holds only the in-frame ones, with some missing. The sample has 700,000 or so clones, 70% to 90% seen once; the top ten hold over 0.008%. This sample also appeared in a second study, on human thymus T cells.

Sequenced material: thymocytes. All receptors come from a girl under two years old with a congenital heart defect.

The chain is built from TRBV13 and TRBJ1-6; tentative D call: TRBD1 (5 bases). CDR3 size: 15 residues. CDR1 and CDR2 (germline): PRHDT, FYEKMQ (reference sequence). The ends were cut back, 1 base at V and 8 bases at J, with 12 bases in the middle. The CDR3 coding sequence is TGTGCCAGCAGCTTAGAGGGGCCCCGAGATTCACCCCTCCACTTT. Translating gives CASSLEGPRDSPLHF.

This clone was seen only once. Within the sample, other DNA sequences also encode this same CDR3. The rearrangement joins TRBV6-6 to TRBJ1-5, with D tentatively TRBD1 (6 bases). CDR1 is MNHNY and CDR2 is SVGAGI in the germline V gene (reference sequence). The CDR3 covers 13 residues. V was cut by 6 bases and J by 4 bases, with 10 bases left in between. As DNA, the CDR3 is TGTGCCAGCAGAGGCAGGGGAAATCAGCCCCAGCATTTT. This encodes CASRGRGNQPQHF.

The CDR3 here is CASSVVTGTGGVDGYTF. The CDR3 coding sequence is TGTGCCAGCAGCGTCGTAACCGGGACAGGGGGCGTTGATGGCTACACCTTC. The chain combines TRBV9 with TRBJ1-2, with 12 bases fitting TRBD1. V was pared by 2 bases and J by 6 bases, with 11 bases of the junction left unmatched. Germline assignment: CDR1 SGDLS and CDR2 YYNGEE. This CDR3 spans 17 amino acids.

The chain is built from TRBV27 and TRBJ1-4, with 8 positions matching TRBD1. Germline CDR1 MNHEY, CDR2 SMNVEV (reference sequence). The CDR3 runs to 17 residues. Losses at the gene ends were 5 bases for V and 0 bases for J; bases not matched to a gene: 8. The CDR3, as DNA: TGTGCCAGCAGTCCAAGGGACAGGAATGCAACTAATGAAAAACTGTTTTTT. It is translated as CASSPRDRNATNEKLFF.

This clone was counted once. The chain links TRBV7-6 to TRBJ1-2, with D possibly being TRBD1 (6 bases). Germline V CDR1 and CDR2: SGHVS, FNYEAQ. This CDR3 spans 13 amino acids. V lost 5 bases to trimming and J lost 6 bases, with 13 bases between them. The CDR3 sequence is CASSGSNRDGYTF. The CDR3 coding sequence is TGTGCCAGCAGCGGATCGAACAGGGATGGCTACACCTTC.

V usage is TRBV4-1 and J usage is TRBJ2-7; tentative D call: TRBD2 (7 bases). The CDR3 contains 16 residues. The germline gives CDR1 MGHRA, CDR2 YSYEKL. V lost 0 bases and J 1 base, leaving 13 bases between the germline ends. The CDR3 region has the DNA TGCGCCAGCAGCCAAGATGAGGGGGGGCGGTCCTACGAGCAGTACTTC. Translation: CASSQDEGGRSYEQYF.

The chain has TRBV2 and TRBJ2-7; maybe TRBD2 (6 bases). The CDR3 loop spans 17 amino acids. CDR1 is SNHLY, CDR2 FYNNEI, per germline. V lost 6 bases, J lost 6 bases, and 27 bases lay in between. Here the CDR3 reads CASRWTRWAGMIGEQYF. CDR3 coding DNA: TGTGCCAGCAGATGGACGAGATGGGCGGGGATGATTGGCGAGCAGTACTTC.

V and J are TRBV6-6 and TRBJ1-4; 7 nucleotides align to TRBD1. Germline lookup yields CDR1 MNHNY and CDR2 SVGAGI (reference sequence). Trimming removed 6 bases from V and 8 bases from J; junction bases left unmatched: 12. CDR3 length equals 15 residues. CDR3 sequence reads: CASRPDQQGREKLFF. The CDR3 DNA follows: TGTGCCAGCAGGCCCGATCAACAGGGGAGGGAAAAACTGTTTTTT.

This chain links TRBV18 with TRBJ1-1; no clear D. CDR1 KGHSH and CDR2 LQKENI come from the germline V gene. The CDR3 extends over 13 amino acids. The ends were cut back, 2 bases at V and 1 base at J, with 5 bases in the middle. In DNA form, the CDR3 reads TGTGCCAGCTCACCAGAAGCGAACACTGAAGCTTTCTTT. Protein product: CASSPEANTEAFF.

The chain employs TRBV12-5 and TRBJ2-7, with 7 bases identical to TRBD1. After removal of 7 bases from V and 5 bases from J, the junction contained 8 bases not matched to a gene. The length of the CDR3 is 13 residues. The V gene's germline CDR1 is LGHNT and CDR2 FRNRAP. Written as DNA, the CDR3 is TGTGCTAGTGCCACCACAGGGGTCCACGAGCAGTACTTC. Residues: CASATTGVHEQYF.

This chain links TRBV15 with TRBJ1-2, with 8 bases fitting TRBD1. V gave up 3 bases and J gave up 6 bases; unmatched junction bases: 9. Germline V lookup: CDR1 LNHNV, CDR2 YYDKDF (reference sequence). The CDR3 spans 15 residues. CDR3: CATSRKPQGGDGYTF. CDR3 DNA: TGTGCCACCAGCAGGAAGCCACAGGGGGGGGATGGCTACACCTTC.

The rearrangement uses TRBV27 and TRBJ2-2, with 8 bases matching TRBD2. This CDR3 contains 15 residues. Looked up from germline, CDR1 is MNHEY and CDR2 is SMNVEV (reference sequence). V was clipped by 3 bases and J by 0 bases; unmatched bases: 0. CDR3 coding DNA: TGTGCCAGCAGTTTGGGACTAGCGAACACCGGGGAGCTGTTTTTT. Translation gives CASSLGLANTGELFF.

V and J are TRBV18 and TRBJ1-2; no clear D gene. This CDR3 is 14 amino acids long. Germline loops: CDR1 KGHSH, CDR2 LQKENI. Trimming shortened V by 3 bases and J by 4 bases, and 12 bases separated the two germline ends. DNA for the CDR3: TGTGCCAGCTCACCTAAGGGAGGGTCCTATGGCTACACCTTC. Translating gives CASSPKGGSYGYTF.

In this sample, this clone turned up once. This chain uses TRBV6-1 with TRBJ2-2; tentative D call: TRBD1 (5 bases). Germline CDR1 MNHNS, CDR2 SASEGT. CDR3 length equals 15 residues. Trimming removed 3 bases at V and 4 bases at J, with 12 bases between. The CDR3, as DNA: TGTGCCAGCAGTGACTCTCGAAGGGGCACCGGGGAGCTGTTTTTT. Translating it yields CASSDSRRGTGELFF.

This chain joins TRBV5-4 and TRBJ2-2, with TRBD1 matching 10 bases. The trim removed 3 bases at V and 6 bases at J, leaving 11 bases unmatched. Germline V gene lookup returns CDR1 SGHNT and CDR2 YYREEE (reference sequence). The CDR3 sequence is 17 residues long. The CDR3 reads CASSSYRDRGVSGELFF. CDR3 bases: TGTGCCAGCAGCTCCTACCGGGACAGGGGCGTCTCCGGGGAGCTGTTTTTT.

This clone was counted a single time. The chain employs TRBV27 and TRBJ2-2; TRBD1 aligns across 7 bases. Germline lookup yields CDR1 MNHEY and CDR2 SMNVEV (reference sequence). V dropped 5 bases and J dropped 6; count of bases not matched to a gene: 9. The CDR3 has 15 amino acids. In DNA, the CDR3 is TGTGCCAGCAGTCCCCGACAGGGACCGTCCGGGGAGCTGTTTTTT. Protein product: CASSPRQGPSGELFF.

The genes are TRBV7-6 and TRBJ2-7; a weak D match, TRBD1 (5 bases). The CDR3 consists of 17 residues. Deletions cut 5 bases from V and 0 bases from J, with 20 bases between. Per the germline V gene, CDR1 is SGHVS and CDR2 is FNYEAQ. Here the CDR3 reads CASSPHLNPQGSYEQYF. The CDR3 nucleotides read TGTGCCAGCAGCCCCCACTTAAATCCGCAGGGCTCCTACGAGCAGTACTTC.

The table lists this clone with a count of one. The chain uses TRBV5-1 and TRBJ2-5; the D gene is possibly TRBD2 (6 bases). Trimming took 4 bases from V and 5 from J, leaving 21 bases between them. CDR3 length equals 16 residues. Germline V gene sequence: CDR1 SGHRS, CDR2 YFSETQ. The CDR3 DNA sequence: TGCGCCAGCAGCCTGGGGCGGGGCACGTATGGGGAGACCCAGTACTTC. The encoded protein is CASSLGRGTYGETQYF.

CDR3 residues: CASRKSDRLAYGYTF. The CDR3 nucleotides are TGTGCCAGCAGGAAAAGCGACAGGCTCGCTTATGGCTACACCTTC. J is TRBJ1-2 and V is TRBV27; tentative D call: TRBD1 (6 bases). The CDR3 has 15 residues. Looked up from germline, CDR1 is MNHEY and CDR2 is SMNVEV (reference sequence). Between the trimmed V and J ends, which lost 6 bases and 5 bases, there was a span of 19 bases.

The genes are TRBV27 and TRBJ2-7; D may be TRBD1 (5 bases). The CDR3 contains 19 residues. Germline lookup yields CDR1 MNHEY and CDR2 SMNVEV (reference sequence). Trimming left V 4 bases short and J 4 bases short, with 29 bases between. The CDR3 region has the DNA TGTGCCAGCAGTTCCCCGATAGGGGCTCTTGGCCCTGCTACTTACGAGCAGTACTTC. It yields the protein CASSSPIGALGPATYEQYF.

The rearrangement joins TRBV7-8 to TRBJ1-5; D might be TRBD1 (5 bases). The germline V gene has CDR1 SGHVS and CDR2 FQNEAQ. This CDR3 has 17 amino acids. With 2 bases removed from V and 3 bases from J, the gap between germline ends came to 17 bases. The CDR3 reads CASSLSSLGLPNQPQHF. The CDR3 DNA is TGTGCCAGCAGCTTATCTTCTTTGGGACTTCCCAATCAGCCCCAGCATTTT.

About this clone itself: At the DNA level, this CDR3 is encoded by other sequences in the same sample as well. The CDR3 DNA reads TGTGCCAGCAGCTTAGCTCAGGGGAACACTGAAGCTTTCTTT. As protein: CASSLAQGNTEAFF. The V and J genes are TRBV7-8 and TRBJ1-1; tentatively, D is TRBD1 (5 bases). Trimming pared 0 bases from V and 1 base from J, leaving 6 bases between. Germline V gene lookup returns CDR1 SGHVS and CDR2 FQNEAQ. The CDR3 covers 14 residues. Full variable domain (outside the CDR3, taken from reference TRBV7-8 and TRBJ1-1): GAGVSQSPRYKVAKRGQDVALRCDPISGHVSLFWYQQALGQGPEFLTYFQNEAQLDKSGLPSDRFFAERPEGSVSTLKIQRTQQEDSAVYLCASSLAQGNTEAFFGQGTRLTVV.